What follows describes a single T cell receptor (beta chain). The sample originates from a study of blood T cell repertoires in COVID-19. Study-level information: From the United States, Italy and Spain came samples of acute and convalescent COVID-19. PBMCs, B-cell-depleted T cells, or T cells provided the cDNA or gDNA that made up the material.

V lost 0 bases and J lost 4, with 9 bases in between. The V gene's germline CDR1 is MNHEY and CDR2 SVGAGI. The CDR3 has 15 amino acids. Repertoires were generated with immunoSEQ multiplex PCR, while TCRdb's copy carries only in-frame clones and drops some. The sample yields around 380,000 clones, approximately 80% seen once. The clonotype comes from a human donor with acute or convalescent COVID-19. The donor label of this sample is uncertain. The sequencing input was peripheral blood. This chain joins TRBV6-5 and TRBJ2-2; TRBD1 is a possible D gene (5 bases). The CDR3 spells CASSYSSRVTGELFF. CDR3 sequence (DNA): TGTGCCAGCAGTTACTCTAGCAGGGTCACCGGGGAGCTGTTTTTT.